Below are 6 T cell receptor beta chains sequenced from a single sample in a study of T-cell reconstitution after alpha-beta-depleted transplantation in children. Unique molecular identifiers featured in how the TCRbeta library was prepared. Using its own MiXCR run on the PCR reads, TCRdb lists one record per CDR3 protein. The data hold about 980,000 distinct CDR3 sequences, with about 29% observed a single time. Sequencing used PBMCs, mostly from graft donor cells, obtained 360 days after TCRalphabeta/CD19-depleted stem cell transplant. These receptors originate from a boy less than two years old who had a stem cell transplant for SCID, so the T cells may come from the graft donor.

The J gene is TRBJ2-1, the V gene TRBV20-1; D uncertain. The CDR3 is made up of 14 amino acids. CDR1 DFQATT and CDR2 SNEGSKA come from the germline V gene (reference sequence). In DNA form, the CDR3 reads TGCAGCGTAGAAGAAGGGCTCTTCTACAATGAGCAGTTCTTC. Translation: CSVEEGLFYNEQFF.

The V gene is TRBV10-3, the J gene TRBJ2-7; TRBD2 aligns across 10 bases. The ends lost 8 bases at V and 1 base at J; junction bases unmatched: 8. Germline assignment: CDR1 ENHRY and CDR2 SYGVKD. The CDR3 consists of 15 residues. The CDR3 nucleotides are TGTGCCATCCGCTCCCAACTAGCGGGGTCCTACGAGCAGTACTTC. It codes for CAIRSQLAGSYEQYF.

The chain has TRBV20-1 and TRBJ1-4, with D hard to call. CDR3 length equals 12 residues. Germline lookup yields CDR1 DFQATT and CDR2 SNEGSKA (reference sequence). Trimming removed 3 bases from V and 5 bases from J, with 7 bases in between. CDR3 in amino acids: CSASEGNEKLFF. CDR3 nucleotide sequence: TGCAGTGCTAGTGAGGGCAATGAAAAACTGTTTTTT.

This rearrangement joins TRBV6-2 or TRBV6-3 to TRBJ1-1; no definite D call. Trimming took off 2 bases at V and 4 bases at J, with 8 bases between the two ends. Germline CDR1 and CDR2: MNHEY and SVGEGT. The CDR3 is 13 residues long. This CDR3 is CASSYARRTEAFF. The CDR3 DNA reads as TGTGCCAGCAGTTACGCCAGGCGCACTGAAGCTTTCTTT.

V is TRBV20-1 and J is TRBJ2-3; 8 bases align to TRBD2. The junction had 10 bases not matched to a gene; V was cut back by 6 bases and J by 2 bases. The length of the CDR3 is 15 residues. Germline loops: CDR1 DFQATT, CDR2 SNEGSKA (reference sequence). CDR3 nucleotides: TGCAGTGCCCTTTGGCGGGGGGATACCACAGATACGCAGTATTTT. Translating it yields CSALWRGDTTDTQYF.

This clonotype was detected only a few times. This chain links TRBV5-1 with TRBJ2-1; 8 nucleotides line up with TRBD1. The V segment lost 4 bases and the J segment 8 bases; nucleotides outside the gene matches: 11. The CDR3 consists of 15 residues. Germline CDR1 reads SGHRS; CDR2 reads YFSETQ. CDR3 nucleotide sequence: TGCGCCAGCAGCCCGTGGACAGGGCTAGTCGATGAGCAGTTCTTC. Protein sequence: CASSPWTGLVDEQFF.